These 27 T cell receptor beta chains originate from one sample sequenced in a study of T-cell memory formation after mild COVID-19. TCRdb fed the 5' RACE reads into MiXCR, producing one record per CDR3 protein. The sample records almost 550,000 distinct CDR3 sequences, around 21% being singletons. Sequenced sample: PBMCs or a T cell subset sorted from them (not recorded which). These receptors were obtained from an adult woman who had mild COVID-19 (a few samples of this study predate the infection). Cell type and time point are not known.

This clonotype was seen more than once but under ten times. The V call is TRBV30, the J call TRBJ1-2, with a tentative D call TRBD1 (6 bases). V was shortened by 2 bases and J by 3 bases, with 16 bases between the two germline ends. Germline V lookup: CDR1 GTSNPN, CDR2 SVGIG (reference sequence). CDR3 length equals 15 residues. The chain's CDR3 is CAWSSEGGNHYGYTF. The CDR3 coding sequence is TGTGCCTGGAGTAGCGAGGGGGGGAACCACTATGGCTACACCTTC.

The V and J genes are TRBV30 and TRBJ1-2; 7 nucleotides align to TRBD1. Germline assignment: CDR1 GTSNPN and CDR2 SVGIG (reference sequence). This CDR3 spans 12 amino acids. V lost 4 bases to trimming and J lost 7 bases; unmatched junction nucleotides: 6. CDR3: CAWTPGGFGYTF. DNA for the CDR3: TGTGCCTGGACCCCAGGGGGTTTTGGCTACACCTTC.

The rearrangement joins TRBV7-9 to TRBJ2-3; 11 bases fit TRBD2. Germline values: CDR1 SEHNR, CDR2 FQNEAQ (reference sequence). The length of the CDR3 is 17 residues. V shed 5 bases and J 1 base; nucleotides not matched to a gene: 8. CDR3 sequence: CASSTSGSHRRTDTQYF. The CDR3 DNA sequence: TGTGCCAGCAGCACTAGCGGGAGTCATCGCCGCACAGATACGCAGTATTTT.

V usage is TRBV6-2 or TRBV6-3 and J usage is TRBJ2-3; 9 nucleotides line up with TRBD2. With 5 bases clipped from V and 5 bases from J, the junction kept 5 bases outside the gene matches. CDR3 length: 14 residues. The germline CDR1 and CDR2 sequences are MNHEY and SVGEGT. For the CDR3, the DNA is TGTGCCAGCAGTCCTGGACTAGCGAAAGATACGCAGTATTTT. As protein: CASSPGLAKDTQYF.

This clonotype was detected a few times. J is TRBJ2-5 and V is TRBV12-3 or TRBV12-4; 11 bases map to TRBD2. This CDR3 contains 17 residues. After removal of 1 base from V and 0 bases from J, the junction contained 4 bases not matched to a gene. The CDR3 bases are TGTGCCAGCAGTTTAGGACTAGCGGGGCCGTACCAAGAGACCCAGTACTTC. As protein: CASSLGLAGPYQETQYF.

The chain employs TRBV7-9 and TRBJ1-4; 11 bases are shared with TRBD1. V dropped 5 bases and J dropped 0; count of bases not matched to a gene: 8. Germline CDR1 and CDR2: SEHNR and FQNEAQ (reference sequence). The CDR3 loop spans 18 amino acids. The CDR3 is CASSRGQGAYTTNEKLFF. The CDR3 coding sequence is TGTGCCAGCAGCCGAGGACAGGGGGCTTACACAACTAATGAAAAACTGTTTTTT.

The chain recombines TRBV5-8 with TRBJ2-3; 10 bases fit TRBD1. The CDR3 extends over 16 amino acids. Germline loops: CDR1 SGHTS, CDR2 YDEGEE. V lost 3 bases and J lost 3; bases outside the gene matches: 7. The CDR3 region has the DNA TGTGCCAGCAGCTCGGGACAGGGGACTTGGACAGATACGCAGTATTTT. Translation: CASSSGQGTWTDTQYF.

V usage is TRBV7-9 and J usage is TRBJ2-2, with 13 bases identical to TRBD2. CDR3 length: 18 amino acids. The trim removed 2 bases at V and 2 bases at J, leaving 5 bases unmatched. CDR1 is SEHNR and CDR2 is FQNEAQ in the germline V gene (reference sequence). Here the CDR3 DNA reads TGTGCCAGCAGCTTAAGACTAGCGGGAGGTCCCAACACCGGGGAGCTGTTTTTT. Translation: CASSLRLAGGPNTGELFF.

This clonotype was counted a few times. The chain links TRBV7-9 to TRBJ2-1; TRBD1 aligns across 8 bases. The CDR3 extends over 15 amino acids. V gave up 6 bases and J gave up 7 bases; unmatched junction bases: 11. Per germline, CDR1 SEHNR and CDR2 FQNEAQ (reference sequence). Written as DNA, the CDR3 is TGTGCCAGCAGGTCTCCAGCAGACAGGGGAAATGAGCAGTTCTTC. Translating gives CASRSPADRGNEQFF. Variable domain in full (rest from reference TRBV7-9 and TRBJ2-1): DTGVSQNPRHKITKRGQNVTFRCDPISEHNRLYWYRQTLGQGPEFLTYFQNEAQLEKSRLLSDRFSAERPKGSFSTLEIQRTEQGDSAMYLCASRSPADRGNEQFFGPGTRLTVL.

This clonotype was counted only a few times. The chain links TRBV5-4 to TRBJ2-3; no firm D call. The V gene lost 4 bases and the J gene lost 0 bases, with 9 bases spanning the gap. The germline V gene encodes CDR1 SGHNT and CDR2 YYREEE (reference sequence). CDR3 length equals 14 residues. The CDR3 spells CASSDTASTDTQYF. The CDR3 nucleotides are TGTGCCAGCAGCGATACGGCTAGCACAGATACGCAGTATTTT.

This clonotype was observed a handful of times. The rearrangement joins TRBV28 to TRBJ2-7; tentative D call: TRBD2 (6 bases). Per the germline V gene, CDR1 is MDHEN and CDR2 is SYDVKM. The germline V and J ends were trimmed by 2 bases and 6 bases, with 11 bases remaining between them. This CDR3 comprises 13 residues. The CDR3 sequence: CASSLQGGGEQYF. The CDR3 DNA is TGTGCCAGCAGTTTACAGGGAGGAGGCGAGCAGTACTTC.

This clonotype was seen more than once but under ten times. The V gene is TRBV3-1, the J gene TRBJ2-2; D remains unclear. This CDR3 region has 13 residues. V was clipped by 6 bases and J by 2 bases, with 7 bases between them. Germline V CDR1 and CDR2: LGHDT, YNNKEL (reference sequence). The CDR3 DNA sequence: TGTGCCAGCAGACGAAGAAACACCGGGGAGCTGTTTTTT. Translation: CASRRRNTGELFF.

In this sample, this clonotype turned up a few times. The chain employs TRBV6-5 and TRBJ2-1, with 9 bases identical to TRBD2. The CDR3 contains 17 residues. V shed 5 bases and J 1 base; nucleotides not matched to a gene: 9. Germline-derived CDR1 and CDR2 are MNHEY and SVGAGI. The CDR3 region is CASSQQGLAGSYNEQFF. DNA of the CDR3: TGTGCCAGCAGTCAACAGGGGCTAGCGGGATCCTACAATGAGCAGTTCTTC.

The CDR3: CSASTGGSSGANVLTF. The CDR3 DNA reads as TGCAGCGCCTCGACAGGGGGGAGCTCTGGGGCCAACGTCCTGACTTTC. The genes are TRBV29-1 and TRBJ2-6, with 9 bases that match TRBD1. V gave up 7 bases and J gave up 0 bases; unmatched junction bases: 7. The CDR3 is made up of 16 amino acids. Germline values: CDR1 SQVTM, CDR2 ANQGSEA.

V is TRBV15 and J is TRBJ2-3; the D gene is possibly TRBD2 (6 bases). Germline CDR1 is LNHNV and CDR2 is YYDKDF (reference sequence). The CDR3 contains 14 residues. The V and J ends lost 5 bases and 0 bases respectively, with 9 bases between them. In DNA, the CDR3 is TGTGCCACCAGCCCGGGGACTAGCACAGATACGCAGTATTTT. It yields the protein CATSPGTSTDTQYF.

The J gene is TRBJ1-1, the V gene TRBV6-2 or TRBV6-3; 10 positions match TRBD1. CDR1 and CDR2 (germline): MNHEY, SVGEGT. The CDR3 spans 15 residues. Trimming took 3 bases from V and 4 from J; bases not matched to a gene: 5. CDR3 nucleotide sequence: TGTGCCAGCAGTTATCCGGACAGGGGGATCACTGAAGCTTTCTTT. It encodes CASSYPDRGITEAFF.

This clonotype was counted only a few times. The chain links TRBV7-6 to TRBJ1-2, with D unresolved. This CDR3 contains 16 residues. Germline loops: CDR1 SGHVS, CDR2 FNYEAQ. Trimming removed 2 bases from V and 4 bases from J, with 17 bases in between. CDR3 nucleotide sequence: TGTGCCAGCAGCTTAAACCAGGACGGCAAGGGCTATGGCTACACCTTC. Protein: CASSLNQDGKGYGYTF.

The CDR3: CASSLGSGVETQYF. In DNA, the CDR3 is TGTGCCAGCAGCTTAGGATCTGGGGTTGAGACCCAGTACTTC. The chain joins TRBV7-9 to TRBJ2-5; D is unclear. V lost 1 base and J 5 bases, leaving 11 bases between the germline ends. The CDR3 is 14 amino acids. From germline, CDR1 is SEHNR and CDR2 FQNEAQ (reference sequence).

This clonotype was observed a handful of times. The V call is TRBV12-3 or TRBV12-4, the J call TRBJ2-7, with 9 bases identical to TRBD2. The CDR3 spans 15 residues. V shed 7 bases, J shed 0 bases, and the junction held 7 bases outside the gene matches. The DNA for the CDR3 is TGTGCCAGCACCCCACAAGCGGGAGGCTCCTACGAGCAGTACTTC. Protein: CASTPQAGGSYEQYF.

The chain recombines TRBV10-3 with TRBJ2-3; TRBD2 might be the D (5 bases). Germline loops: CDR1 ENHRY, CDR2 SYGVKD. Trimming took off 6 bases at V and 6 bases at J, with 16 bases between the two ends. The CDR3 consists of 14 residues. CDR3 nucleotide sequence: TGTGCCATCAGCCGACTGAGCGGTGCGGATACGCAGTATTTT. Translation gives CAISRLSGADTQYF.

The V and J genes are TRBV5-1 and TRBJ1-1, with a tentative D call TRBD1 (5 bases). V dropped 0 bases and J dropped 0 bases, with 15 bases sitting between them. The V gene's germline CDR1 is SGHRS and CDR2 YFSETQ. CDR3 length equals 17 residues. Here the CDR3 reads CASSLGASDRVNTEAFF. The CDR3, as DNA: TGCGCCAGCAGCTTGGGGGCCAGCGACAGAGTGAACACTGAAGCTTTCTTT.

The chain employs TRBV15 and TRBJ1-5, with D perhaps matching TRBD1 (6 bases). V lost 1 base and J 5 bases, leaving 12 bases between the germline ends. Per germline, CDR1 LNHNV and CDR2 YYDKDF (reference sequence). This CDR3 comprises 15 residues. In nucleotides, the CDR3 is TGTGCCACCAGCAGAGTCAACAGGGAATATCAGCCCCAGCATTTT. Translation: CATSRVNREYQPQHF.

This clonotype showed up just a few times. This chain joins TRBV5-6 and TRBJ2-2; 12 bases match TRBD2. CDR3 length: 17 residues. Germline CDR1 SGHDT, CDR2 YYEEEE. V was clipped by 4 bases and J by 7 bases; unmatched bases: 11. The CDR3 DNA reads as TGTGCCAGCAGCGAGGAGAGGACTAGCGGGAATTACGGGGAGCTGTTTTTT. Amino acids: CASSEERTSGNYGELFF.

The chain carries TRBV6-2 or TRBV6-3 and TRBJ2-7; the D call may be TRBD1 or TRBD2 (5 bases each). The CDR3 runs to 13 residues. Per the germline V gene, CDR1 is MNHEY and CDR2 is SVGEGT. The CDR3 nucleotides are TGTGCTGCTGGACGGGGCCACGAGGCCGAGCAGTACTTC. This translates into CAAGRGHEAEQYF.

This clonotype was seen a few times. The chain carries TRBV4-1 and TRBJ2-3; the match to TRBD2 covers 8 bases. With 1 base clipped from V and 0 bases from J, the junction kept 3 bases outside the gene matches. The germline V gene encodes CDR1 MGHRA and CDR2 YSYEKL. The CDR3 length is 16 residues. The CDR3 region has the DNA TGCGCCAGCAGCCAAGTAGGCGGGGGGAGCACAGATACGCAGTATTTT. Protein product: CASSQVGGGSTDTQYF.

This sequence joins TRBV19 and TRBJ1-3; TRBD1 agrees at 8 bases. Trimming removed 1 base from V and 0 bases from J; junction bases left unmatched: 2. The germline gives CDR1 LNHDA, CDR2 SQIVND (reference sequence). The CDR3 contains 16 residues. The CDR3 nucleotides are TGTGCCAGTAGTATAGGACAGGGGAGCTCTGGAAACACCATATATTTT. Translation gives CASSIGQGSSGNTIYF.

This rearrangement joins TRBV6-2 or TRBV6-3 to TRBJ2-7; D tentatively reads TRBD1 or TRBD2 (5 bases each). CDR1 is MNHEY, CDR2 SVGEGT, per germline. The CDR3 is 14 amino acids. V was cut by 5 bases and J by 2 bases, with 13 bases left in between. The CDR3 loop is CASSRGSLTYEQYF. The CDR3 region has the DNA TGTGCCAGCAGTCGGGGCTCCTTGACCTACGAGCAGTACTTC.